The 9 T cell receptor beta chains reported below all come from one sample, sequenced in a study of blood T cells in healthy people across ages. Then a second PCR, running about 6 to 11 cycles, was carried out with a sample-barcoded 5' primer and a J-beta primer mix. TCRdb recomputed calls from the 5' RACE reads with MiXCR, one row per CDR3 protein. The sample contains 1.8 million or so distinct CDR3 sequences, about 39% of which appear only once. The sequencing sample was made of blood. The receptor set was obtained from a human donor in good health.

The CDR3: CASDRENTGELFF. The CDR3 DNA reads as TGCGCCAGCGACAGGGAGAACACCGGGGAGCTGTTTTTT. J is TRBJ2-2 and V is TRBV5-1; 7 bases align to TRBD1. This CDR3 is 13 amino acids long. The germline V gene has CDR1 SGHRS and CDR2 YFSETQ. Losses at the gene ends were 7 bases for V and 1 base for J; bases not matched to a gene: 1.

V and J are TRBV20-1 and TRBJ1-5; the D gene is possibly TRBD1 (6 bases). The CDR3 totals 13 residues. Per germline, CDR1 DFQATT and CDR2 SNEGSKA (reference sequence). V was clipped by 2 bases and J by 6 bases, with 11 bases between them. The CDR3 region is CSARSSRGQPQHF. DNA for the CDR3: TGCAGTGCTAGATCCTCCAGGGGTCAGCCCCAGCATTTT.

The chain recombines TRBV29-1 with TRBJ1-1; 11 bases fit TRBD1. The CDR3 has 15 amino acids. V shed 4 bases, J shed 1 base, and the junction held 5 bases outside the gene matches. Germline assignment: CDR1 SQVTM and CDR2 ANQGSEA. The CDR3: CSVADRGRGNTEAFF. As DNA, the CDR3 is TGCAGCGTTGCGGACAGGGGGCGGGGGAACACTGAAGCTTTCTTT.

This chain links TRBV19 with TRBJ2-7; no reliable D call. Germline values: CDR1 LNHDA, CDR2 SQIVND (reference sequence). Trimming took 4 bases from V and 1 from J, leaving 11 bases between them. The CDR3 extends over 14 amino acids. The CDR3 reads CASSKAALSYEQYF. CDR3 nucleotides: TGTGCCAGTAGTAAGGCAGCCTTGTCCTACGAGCAGTACTTC.

Concerning this clonotype: A much larger clone differs from this one at a single base, so this may be a read error. The V and J genes are TRBV25-1 and TRBJ1-1; D is possibly TRBD1 (5 bases). The length of the CDR3 is 15 residues. Germline-derived CDR1 and CDR2 are MGHDK and SYGVNS. The CDR3 reads CVSSEFLEGFTEAFF. The CDR3 DNA reads TGTGTCAGCAGTGAATTTCTGGAGGGGTTCACTGAAGCTTTCTTT.

This clonotype was recorded a few times. The chain couples TRBV6-1 to TRBJ1-2; perhaps TRBD1 as D (5 bases). Germline V gives CDR1 MNHNS, CDR2 SASEGT. This CDR3 spans 14 amino acids. V lost 4 bases to trimming and J lost 4 bases, with 13 bases between them. The CDR3 coding sequence is TGTGCCAGCAGTGGTTCCGGGGCCCTCTATGGCTACACCTTC. Translation: CASSGSGALYGYTF.

This clonotype was counted many times. The CDR3: CSVERRLANYGYTF. The DNA for the CDR3 is TGCAGCGTCGAGAGGCGGTTAGCTAACTATGGCTACACCTTC. The rearrangement joins TRBV29-1 to TRBJ1-2; D unresolved. The CDR3 runs to 14 residues. The germline CDR1 and CDR2 sequences are SQVTM and ANQGSEA. V lost 6 bases to trimming and J lost 0 bases, with 14 bases between them.

Concerning this clonotype itself: It may be a read error: a sequence one base away is much more abundant. The chain links TRBV29-1 to TRBJ2-3, with D unresolved. Germline V gives CDR1 SQVTM, CDR2 ANQGSEA. This CDR3 has 12 amino acids. In nucleotides, the CDR3 is TGCAACGTTGCTGTGGTTGCAGATACGCAGTATTTT. It encodes CNVAVVADTQYF.

Note on this clonotype: A junction boundary mismatches the germline segment, possibly from a read error. The CDR3 protein is CASSIPARGDTEVFF. The CDR3 nucleotides are TGTGCCAGCAGTATTCCGGCCCGGGGGGACACTGAAGTTTTCTTT. The V and J genes are TRBV28 and TRBJ1-1; a weak D match, TRBD1 (6 bases). The CDR3 runs 15 residues. Germline-derived CDR1 and CDR2 are MDHEN and SYDVKM.